One sample yielded the 13 T cell receptor beta chains listed below, sequenced in a study of early stage breast cancer tumors. Measured with immunoSEQ multiplex PCR; TCRdb has only the in-frame clones, and not every one. The sample has 45,000 to 60,000 clones, 65% to 90% seen once. The sequenced sample consisted of blood. Source of these receptors: a person aged 50 to 59 with breast cancer.

The DNA of the CDR3 is TGTGCCAGCAGTGCCTCTGGTGACTACGAGCAGTACTTC. This encodes CASSASGDYEQYF. The rearrangement links TRBV25-1 to TRBJ2-7; no reliable D call. Germline V gene sequence: CDR1 MGHDK, CDR2 SYGVNS. V was clipped by 4 bases and J by 3 bases, with 10 bases between them. The CDR3 is 13 amino acids.

The chain links TRBV7-2 to TRBJ1-5; unclear D gene. V was pared by 5 bases and J by 0 bases, with 11 bases between. The CDR3 spans 15 residues. Germline CDR1 reads SGHTA; CDR2 reads FQGNSA. The chain's CDR3 is CASSPAGYSNQPQHF. In DNA, the CDR3 is TGTGCCAGCAGCCCAGCGGGTTATAGCAATCAGCCCCAGCATTTT.

The chain uses TRBV9 and TRBJ2-7; D may match TRBD1 or TRBD2 (6 bases each). From germline, CDR1 is SGDLS and CDR2 YYNGEE. There are 14 residues in the CDR3. Trimming stripped 4 bases from V and 1 base from J, with 12 bases between. The CDR3 DNA is TGTGCCAGCAGCCAAGGGGGGCCTTCCTACGAGCAGTACTTC. It is translated as CASSQGGPSYEQYF.

This clone was observed once. The chain links TRBV5-4 to TRBJ2-7; TRBD2 matches at 11 bases. Germline-derived CDR1 and CDR2 are SGHNT and YYREEE (reference sequence). The CDR3 sequence is 15 residues long. The trim removed 4 bases at V and 7 bases at J, leaving 10 bases unmatched. The CDR3 DNA is TGTGCCAGCAGCCTGGATAGCGGGGGGGCAAGGGAGCAGTACTTC. Amino acids: CASSLDSGGAREQYF. Full variable domain (remainder filled in from reference TRBV5-4 and TRBJ2-7): ETGVTQSPTHLIKTRGQQVTLRCSSQSGHNTVSWYQQALGQGPQFIFQYYREEENGRGNFPPRFSGLQFPNYSSELNVNALELDDSALYLCASSLDSGGAREQYFGPGTRLTVT.

CDR3 protein: CASSEGGWSRPSGEQYF. DNA for the CDR3: TGTGCCAGCAGTGAAGGCGGGTGGAGCCGACCTTCGGGGGAGCAGTACTTC. The V and J genes are TRBV6-1 and TRBJ2-7; tentative D call: TRBD2 (5 bases). V was cut by 1 base and J by 7 bases, with 23 bases left in between. Per germline, CDR1 MNHNS and CDR2 SASEGT. This CDR3 is 17 amino acids long.

In this sample, this clone turned up once. The gene calls are TRBV11-2 and TRBJ2-5; TRBD1 matches 9 bases. The CDR3 contains 16 residues. V lost 0 bases, J lost 1 base, and 3 bases stayed unmatched. Germline CDR1 is SGHAT and CDR2 is FQNNGV. The CDR3 DNA reads as TGTGCCAGCAGCTTAGAGACAGGGGGAAGCCAAGAGACCCAGTACTTC. This encodes CASSLETGGSQETQYF.

This rearrangement joins TRBV2 to TRBJ2-7, with D unresolved. V was cut by 8 bases and J by 1 base, with 6 bases left in between. Germline CDR1 reads SNHLY; CDR2 reads FYNNEI. This CDR3 contains 11 residues. Written as DNA, the CDR3 is TGTGCCAGCCGGGTTTCCTACGAGCAGTACTTC. This codes for CASRVSYEQYF. Drawing the rest from reference TRBV2 and TRBJ2-7, the complete variable domain is EPEVTQTPSHQVTQMGQEVILRCVPISNHLYFYWYRQILGQKVEFLVSFYNNEISEKSEIFDDQFSVERPDGSNFTLKIRSTKLEDSAMYFCASRVSYEQYFGPGTRLTVT.

This clone has just one count. The chain links TRBV27 to TRBJ1-6; D is perhaps TRBD1 (6 bases). V lost 8 bases, J lost 4 bases, and 15 bases lay in between. Germline V gene lookup returns CDR1 MNHEY and CDR2 SMNVEV (reference sequence). This CDR3 is 15 amino acids long. The CDR3 region has the DNA TGTGCCAGCCGGAAGGCGGGGGCTTATAATTCACCCCTCCACTTT. This sequence encodes CASRKAGAYNSPLHF.

The rearrangement links TRBV19 to TRBJ2-1, with 7 bases lining up with TRBD2. Germline V gene lookup returns CDR1 LNHDA and CDR2 SQIVND (reference sequence). The CDR3 has 15 amino acids. Germline trimming cut 2 bases from V and 8 bases from J; bases unmatched to any gene: 9. In DNA, the CDR3 is TGTGCCAGTAGTATAAGCCTAGCGGTGGGGGATGAGCAGTTCTTC. Translation: CASSISLAVGDEQFF.

The chain employs TRBV18 and TRBJ2-7, with 7 bases fitting TRBD2. CDR3 size: 14 residues. With V trimmed by 3 bases and J by 4 bases, 6 bases remained unmatched. Germline CDR1 and CDR2: KGHSH and LQKENI. The DNA of the CDR3 is TGTGCCAGCTCACCTCGGGAGCGGGGATACGAGCAGTACTTC. Translation gives CASSPRERGYEQYF.

CDR3 protein: CASSQEYGRPGELFF. CDR3 DNA: TGCGCCAGCAGCCAAGAATACGGGAGGCCCGGGGAGCTGTTTTTT. The chain uses TRBV4-3 and TRBJ2-2, with 7 positions matching TRBD2. Per germline, CDR1 LGHNA and CDR2 YSLEER. This CDR3 is built from 15 residues. V dropped 0 bases and J dropped 6; count of bases not matched to a gene: 4.

The chain carries TRBV13 and TRBJ1-4, with D uncertain. The CDR3 sequence is 13 residues long. V was clipped by 0 bases and J by 7 bases, with 6 bases between them. Germline V gene sequence: CDR1 PRHDT, CDR2 FYEKMQ (reference sequence). The chain's CDR3 is CASSLGSSEKLFF. The CDR3 DNA reads TGTGCCAGCAGCTTAGGTTCAAGTGAAAAACTGTTTTTT.

This chain links TRBV18 with TRBJ1-2; D is undetermined. V was shortened by 2 bases and J by 2 bases, with 9 bases between the two germline ends. Germline V gene lookup returns CDR1 KGHSH and CDR2 LQKENI. This CDR3 spans 14 amino acids. The CDR3 coding sequence is TGTGCCAGCTCACCAGCGGAAGCAAACTATGGCTACACCTTC. Translation: CASSPAEANYGYTF.